Below, one TCR beta chain is given with its context. The antigen is unknown. This CDR3 spans 14 amino acids. Germline assignment: CDR1 SGHNT and CDR2 YENEEA. V was pared by 8 bases and J by 3 bases, with 13 bases between. This record belongs to a study of tumor-infiltrating lymphocytes in localized non-small cell lung cancer. Study in general: Patients included smokers and never-smokers with various histologies, some sampled after neoadjuvant chemotherapy. Study-level points and caveats: Tumors had more T cell infiltration than uninvolved lung, per TCRbeta sequencing and CD3 counts. Only some patients had TCR sequencing, depending on available tissue.

The table came from immunoSEQ multiplex PCR; TCRdb's copy has only in-frame clones and leaves some out. The profile shows 13,000 to 15,000 clones, 68% of them singletons. The chain couples TRBV11-3 to TRBJ2-2; possibly TRBD2 for D (6 bases). This TCR came from a human donor with non-small cell lung cancer. The sample comprised uninvolved lung tissue not adjacent to the tumor. The CDR3 region has the DNA TGTGCCAGCTCTCCCGGGGGAGACACCGGGGAGCTGTTTTTT. Translation gives CASSPGGDTGELFF.